This T cell receptor (beta chain) was recovered during a study of identical twins. MiXCR, applied by TCRdb to the 5' RACE reads, yields one record per CDR3 protein. The sample lists hundreds of thousands of distinct CDR3 sequences, around 6% occurring once. This clonotype occurred many times. Germline CDR1 and CDR2: SGHTA and FQGNSA. Between the trimmed V and J ends, which lost 2 bases and 5 bases, there was a span of 12 bases. CDR3 length: 14 amino acids. The sample was naive T cells sorted from blood. The sequence was collected from a man aged 18 to 29 in good health. The rearrangement uses TRBV7-2 and TRBJ1-2; tentatively, D is TRBD1 (5 bases). The CDR3 DNA reads as TGTGCCAGCAGCTTACCGGGACGGCTTTATGGCTACACCTTC. Translating gives CASSLPGRLYGYTF.